What follows are 23 T cell receptor beta chains derived from one specimen sequenced in a study of control samples from healthy donors and cancer patients. TCRdb's copy holds only in-frame clones and misses some; the assay was immunoSEQ multiplex PCR. The table has roughly 86,000 clones, 91% seen once. Sequencing used blood. The receptor source for this set is a man younger than 45 in good health.

The chain links TRBV28 to TRBJ2-7; D remains ambiguous. V was cut by 4 bases and J by 5 bases, with 6 bases left in between. Germline CDR1 and CDR2: MDHEN and SYDVKM. The CDR3 runs 11 residues. The CDR3 DNA reads TGTGCCAGCAGTTCTCCCCACGAGCAGTACTTC. This codes for CASSSPHEQYF.

CDR3 loop: CAISIPLAGGDNEQFF. The DNA for the CDR3 is TGTGCCATCAGTATCCCTCTAGCGGGAGGAGACAATGAGCAGTTCTTC. The V gene is TRBV10-3, the J gene TRBJ2-1; 11 bases align to TRBD2. Germline CDR1 and CDR2: ENHRY and SYGVKD. V was pared by 5 bases and J by 5 bases, with 8 bases of the junction left unmatched. The CDR3 is made up of 16 amino acids.

The chain is built from TRBV5-1 and TRBJ2-7; D remains unclear. The V and J ends lost 3 bases and 3 bases respectively, with 10 bases between them. CDR3 length equals 13 residues. CDR1 and CDR2 from the germline V gene are SGHRS and YFSETQ. The CDR3 nucleotides read TGCGCCAGCAGCTCGGGCGGCATCTACGAGCAGTACTTC. Encoded protein: CASSSGGIYEQYF.

This chain links TRBV2 with TRBJ2-7; D is tentatively TRBD1 or TRBD2 (5 bases each). CDR1 is SNHLY, CDR2 FYNNEI, per germline. V was cut by 5 bases and J by 5 bases, with 16 bases left in between. The CDR3 sequence is 14 residues long. The CDR3 loop is CASSTIRDANEQYF. The CDR3, as DNA: TGTGCCAGCAGTACCATCAGGGACGCGAACGAGCAGTACTTC.

CDR3 DNA sequence: TGTGCCAGCAGCTCCGGACGGGGGGAGCTGTTTTTT. Its protein is CASSSGRGELFF. The chain joins TRBV7-3 to TRBJ2-2; no clear D gene. From germline, CDR1 is SGHTA and CDR2 FQGTGA. There are 12 residues in the CDR3. V was shortened by 4 bases and J by 8 bases, with 8 bases between the two germline ends.

The table lists this clone with a count of one. The J gene is TRBJ2-2, the V gene TRBV10-2, with TRBD2 matching 10 bases. The ends lost 7 bases at V and 4 bases at J; junction bases unmatched: 6. The CDR3 runs to 15 residues. The V gene's germline CDR1 is WSHSY and CDR2 SAAADI. CDR3 coding DNA: TGCGCCAGCACCCCCACTAGCGGGACCACCGGGGAGCTGTTTTTT. As protein: CASTPTSGTTGELFF.

In its sample, this clone was seen a few times. V and J are TRBV28 and TRBJ1-5, with D possibly being TRBD1 (6 bases). Trimming removed 4 bases from V and 7 bases from J, with 8 bases in between. The germline CDR1 and CDR2 sequences are MDHEN and SYDVKM. The length of the CDR3 is 12 residues. The CDR3 spells CASSSGEQPQHF. The CDR3 DNA reads TGTGCCAGCAGTTCAGGGGAGCAGCCCCAGCATTTT.

V and J are TRBV7-9 and TRBJ1-3; a weak D match, TRBD1 (6 bases). Germline values: CDR1 SEHNR, CDR2 FQNEAQ (reference sequence). V lost 7 bases and J 0 bases, leaving 13 bases between the germline ends. The CDR3 covers 15 residues. CDR3 nucleotides: TGTGCCAGCACCCCGGACAGAAGCTCTGGAAACACCATATATTTT. Residues: CASTPDRSSGNTIYF.

The chain is built from TRBV7-3 and TRBJ2-5; 14 positions match TRBD2. The CDR3 sequence is 19 residues long. With 0 bases clipped from V and 2 bases from J, the junction kept 8 bases outside the gene matches. Germline V CDR1 and CDR2: SGHTA, FQGTGA. DNA of the CDR3: TGTGCCAGCAGCTTAACCCCGGGACTAGCGGGGGACCATCAAGAGACCCAGTACTTC. Its protein product is CASSLTPGLAGDHQETQYF.

CDR3 bases: TGTGCCATCAGTCCACTTAGGACAGGCCCAAACGAGCAGTACTTC. It codes for CAISPLRTGPNEQYF. The chain uses TRBV10-3 and TRBJ2-7; TRBD1 aligns across 7 bases. V dropped 5 bases and J dropped 5; count of bases not matched to a gene: 12. The CDR3 is made up of 15 amino acids. Germline CDR1 reads ENHRY; CDR2 reads SYGVKD.

CDR3 sequence reads: CASSPEGRLGDTQYF. CDR3 DNA: TGTGCCAGCAGCCCTGAGGGGAGGTTGGGAGATACGCAGTATTTT. This chain uses TRBV11-3 with TRBJ2-3; D is possibly TRBD2 (6 bases). Trimming shortened V by 5 bases and J by 5 bases, and 17 bases separated the two germline ends. Looked up from germline, CDR1 is SGHNT and CDR2 is YENEEA. This CDR3 has 15 amino acids.

The V and J genes are TRBV28 and TRBJ2-7; a weak D match, TRBD2 (7 bases). The V and J ends lost 3 bases and 6 bases respectively, with 18 bases between them. Germline assignment: CDR1 MDHEN and CDR2 SYDVKM. The CDR3 covers 15 residues. The CDR3 nucleotides read TGTGCCAGCAGTTTCCATGGAGGGGGGGGACCCGAGCAGTACTTC. Encoded protein: CASSFHGGGGPEQYF.

The chain carries TRBV3-1 (or the pseudogene TRBV3-2) and TRBJ1-6, with 9 bases matching TRBD1. Germline values: CDR1 LGHDT, CDR2 YNNKEL (reference sequence). J was trimmed by 1 base and V by 3 bases; bases with no gene match: 1. There are 16 residues in the CDR3. The CDR3 coding sequence is TGTGCCAGCAGCCAGGGACAGGGATCCTATAATTCACCCCTCCACTTT. Protein sequence: CASSQGQGSYNSPLHF.

The J gene is TRBJ2-3, the V gene TRBV7-9; 8 nucleotides align to TRBD2. Germline lookup yields CDR1 SEHNR and CDR2 FQNEAQ (reference sequence). Losses at the gene ends were 1 base for V and 2 bases for J; bases not matched to a gene: 14. This CDR3 has 19 residues. This CDR3 reads CASSLVPAGGRADTDTQYF. The CDR3 bases are TGTGCCAGCAGCTTAGTCCCCGCGGGGGGAAGGGCCGACACAGATACGCAGTATTTT.

This clone was picked up a small number of times. The chain couples TRBV4-1 to TRBJ2-2; D is perhaps TRBD1 or TRBD2 (6 bases each). V was cut by 5 bases and J by 0 bases, with 10 bases left in between. Germline CDR1 and CDR2: MGHRA and YSYEKL. The CDR3 is 15 amino acids. Here the CDR3 reads CASSAGQANTGELFF. As DNA, the CDR3 is TGCGCCAGCAGCGCGGGACAAGCGAACACCGGGGAGCTGTTTTTT.

The chain links TRBV19 to TRBJ2-7, with D possibly matching TRBD1 (6 bases). The germline V gene encodes CDR1 LNHDA and CDR2 SQIVND (reference sequence). This CDR3 contains 14 residues. The germline V and J ends were trimmed by 3 bases and 3 bases, with 12 bases remaining between them. CDR3 nucleotides: TGTGCCAGTAGTATCCGGGACAACCGCTACGAGCAGTACTTC. As protein: CASSIRDNRYEQYF.

The chain employs TRBV9 and TRBJ2-3; possible D gene TRBD2, 5 bases. V was pared by 0 bases and J by 9 bases, with 11 bases between. Germline V gene sequence: CDR1 SGDLS, CDR2 YYNGEE. This CDR3 is built from 13 residues. CDR3 in amino acids: CASSVAEGGTQYF. DNA for the CDR3: TGTGCCAGCAGCGTAGCTGAGGGCGGAACGCAGTATTTT.

This chain connects TRBV4-2 to TRBJ1-4; the D is unclear. V gave up 0 bases and J gave up 1 base, with 9 bases separating them. Germline-derived CDR1 and CDR2 are LGHNA and YNFKEQ. CDR3 size: 16 residues. CDR3 amino acids: CASSQDRALTNEKLFF. CDR3 DNA: TGTGCCAGCAGCCAAGATAGGGCGTTAACTAATGAAAAACTGTTTTTT.

The rearrangement uses TRBV5-1 and TRBJ2-5, with a weak D call TRBD1 (5 bases). Germline V gene sequence: CDR1 SGHRS, CDR2 YFSETQ. Deletions cut 6 bases from V and 5 bases from J, with 5 bases between. This CDR3 region has 10 residues. The CDR3, as DNA: TGCGCCAGCACAGGGGAGACCCAGTACTTC. Translation: CASTGETQYF.

The gene calls are TRBV3-1 (or the pseudogene TRBV3-2) and TRBJ1-2, with a tentative D call TRBD1 (6 bases). Germline V gene lookup returns CDR1 LGHDT and CDR2 YNNKEL (reference sequence). This CDR3 contains 14 residues. The germline V and J ends were trimmed by 3 bases and 5 bases, with 13 bases remaining between them. For the CDR3, the DNA is TGTGCCAGCAGCCACCAACAGGGTTCTTATGGCTACACCTTC. This codes for CASSHQQGSYGYTF.

The V gene is TRBV7-9, the J gene TRBJ2-2; TRBD2 matches at 10 bases. V shed 5 bases and J 1 base; nucleotides not matched to a gene: 4. Germline lookup yields CDR1 SEHNR and CDR2 FQNEAQ (reference sequence). This CDR3 is 16 amino acids long. Here the CDR3 DNA reads TGTGCCAGCAGCAGGCTAGCGGGAGTGAACACCGGGGAGCTGTTTTTT. It is translated as CASSRLAGVNTGELFF.

This chain connects TRBV10-3 to TRBJ2-7, with 11 bases that match TRBD2. CDR1 and CDR2 from the germline V gene are ENHRY and SYGVKD. V shed 6 bases, J shed 6 bases, and the junction held 1 base outside the gene matches. This CDR3 has 12 amino acids. The CDR3 nucleotides are TGTGCCATCAGAGGGACTAGCGGCGAGCAGTACTTC. Its protein product is CAIRGTSGEQYF.

The chain carries TRBV5-4 and TRBJ1-5, with D perhaps matching TRBD1 (6 bases). Germline V gives CDR1 SGHNT, CDR2 YYREEE (reference sequence). The CDR3 spans 14 residues. Trimming took off 4 bases at V and 2 bases at J, with 10 bases between the two ends. CDR3 in DNA: TGTGCCAGCAGCGTGACAGGAGGCAATCAGCCCCAGCATTTT. This gives the protein CASSVTGGNQPQHF. Filled out from reference TRBV5-4 and TRBJ1-5, the complete variable domain reads ETGVTQSPTHLIKTRGQQVTLRCSSQSGHNTVSWYQQALGQGPQFIFQYYREEENGRGNFPPRFSGLQFPNYSSELNVNALELDDSALYLCASSVTGGNQPQHFGDGTRLSIL.